This T cell receptor (beta chain) was sequenced during a study of blood T cell repertoires in COVID-19 (dated by TCRdb to the early 2020s). Looking at the study overall: Samples covering the acute and convalescent phases of COVID-19 were provided by collaborators in the United States, Italy and Spain. Where available, HLA class I and class II types were taken from metadata supplied by the sample provider and were not determined by assay-based typing. A freely available public database, intended as a resource for researchers studying the immune response to SARS-CoV-2, is where the repertoires were released. The sample metadata nearly always contained a de-identified subject ID, COVID-19 status, age in years and sex. The samples were drawn from the first 160 participants of the ongoing ImmuneRACE study and from 1,254 subjects provided by 6 global collaborators. Subjects who had been exposed to COVID-19, were actively infected with it, or had recovered from it provided the deeply sampled blood TCRbeta repertoires that made up the dataset. The prospective study material was composed of cDNA or gDNA derived from T cells, B-cell-depleted T cells, or PBMCs.

TCRbeta CDR3 regions were amplified from genomic DNA using the immunoSEQ Assay, a bias-controlled multiplex PCR. In the original analysis: Nucleated cell counts per sample were estimated from amplification of reference gene primers within the assay. Sequence reads were collapsed and filtered to measure the absolute abundance of every unique TCRbeta CDR3 rearrangement. For each sample, productive Simpson clonality was calculated as the square root of Simpson's diversity index over productive rearrangements. This is the immuneACCESS table as TCRdb keeps it, with only in-frame sequences that have V and J called. A part of the clones is gone; compared with another copy, unresolved V genes explain less than half, and the rest is unexplained. The V and J calls and clone size are taken from that table; D and trimming were inferred from the DNA. The sample includes over 450,000 clones, with 85% to 90% observed a single time. 7.8% of the sample belongs to the ten largest clones.

On the study overall, not on this receptor specifically: How much clinical and demographic metadata was included differed by source and by participant, and the metadata was provided uncurated.

One collaborating source in Seattle enrolled patients during active infection and followed them longitudinally through the course of disease. The collaborating institutions used their own protocols to collect whole blood in K2EDTA tubes. For TCRbeta analysis, collaborators shipped samples in one of three forms: frozen whole blood, isolated PBMCs, or DNA extracted from either of those sample types. Its CDR3 holds 13 amino acids, cysteine through phenylalanine. The kept DNA is CDR3 alone, 39 bases in frame from the first base. Per the germline V gene, MNHNS is the CDR1 and SASEGT is the CDR2. V loses 3 bases, J loses 8 bases, and the germline ends lie 13 bases apart. This clone was picked up one time. There is no known antigen for this receptor. No base quality information exists; no much larger clone differs at one position.

Source material: peripheral blood. This clonotype was sampled from a woman between 45 and 65 years old with COVID-19, enrolled during active disease. Rearrangement joined TRBV6-1 to TRBJ1-2; the D gene is possibly TRBD1, with 6 bases matching. DNA sequence: TGTGCCAGCAGTGAGGGGGGGGCTGGCGGCTACACCTTC. It codes for CASSEGGAGGYTF.